A selection of T cell receptor beta chains follows, all from one sample in a study of T cell responses to AZD1222 COVID-19 vaccine. Here immunoSEQ multiplex PCR was the method, and the copy in TCRdb shows in-frame clones only, minus some. This table has 150,000 to 200,000 clones, 87% appearing once. This specimen was peripheral blood, taken 28 days after the second AZD1222 dose. The receptors derive from an adult who received the AZD1222 COVID-19 vaccine. Both conserved end residues are part of each CDR3. The order of the fields is V gene, D gene, J gene, clone size, CDR3 DNA, CDR3 protein. A D gene is named only where the DNA matches it firmly. Clone size appears in some rows only: once, few, many, or a class for an expanded clone.

v_gene: TRBV11-2
d_gene: TRBD2
j_gene: TRBJ2-1
abundance: NA
CDR3nt: TGTGCCAGCAGCGGACTAGCGGGGCTACAGTTCTTC
CDR3aa: CASSGLAGLQFF

v_gene: TRBV19
d_gene: NA
j_gene: TRBJ1-1
abundance: NA
CDR3nt: TGTGCCAGCCGTTCACAGGGACTCCCTGAAGCTTTCTTT
CDR3aa: CASRSQGLPEAFF

v_gene: TRBV18
d_gene: NA
j_gene: TRBJ2-3
abundance: NA
CDR3nt: TGTGCCAGCTCACCCACAGGCCGCACAGATACGCAGTATTTT
CDR3aa: CASSPTGRTDTQYF

v_gene: TRBV6-4
d_gene: NA
j_gene: TRBJ1-1
abundance: NA
CDR3nt: TGTGCCAGCAGTGACGGGACGGGAGGAGCTGAAGCTTTCTTT
CDR3aa: CASSDGTGGAEAFF

v_gene: TRBV21-1
d_gene: NA
j_gene: TRBJ1-1
abundance: few
CDR3nt: TGTGCCAGCAGCAACCGGGACAGAAAAGGGAACACTGAAGCTTTCTTT
CDR3aa: CASSNRDRKGNTEAFF

v_gene: TRBV12-3/TRBV12-4
d_gene: NA
j_gene: TRBJ2-1
abundance: NA
CDR3nt: TGTGCCAGCAGTCGGACAGTTGATGAGCAGTTCTTC
CDR3aa: CASSRTVDEQFF

v_gene: TRBV4-2
d_gene: NA
j_gene: TRBJ1-2
abundance: few
CDR3nt: TGTGCCAGCAGCCAACAGGCATATGGCTACACCTTC
CDR3aa: CASSQQAYGYTF

v_gene: TRBV7-2
d_gene: NA
j_gene: TRBJ1-3
abundance: NA
CDR3nt: TGTGCCAGCACCCCCGGGGGCTGGGAAAACACCATATATTTT
CDR3aa: CASTPGGWENTIYF

v_gene: TRBV7-2
d_gene: NA
j_gene: TRBJ1-4
abundance: NA
CDR3nt: TGTGCCAGCAGCTCTCACGGAGCAACTAATGAAAAACTGTTTTTT
CDR3aa: CASSSHGATNEKLFF

v_gene: TRBV4-1
d_gene: NA
j_gene: TRBJ1-2
abundance: once
CDR3nt: TGCGCCAGCAGCCAAGAACGGTCCCTTAACTATGGCTACACCTTC
CDR3aa: CASSQERSLNYGYTF

v_gene: TRBV25-1
d_gene: NA
j_gene: TRBJ2-2
abundance: NA
CDR3nt: TGTGCCAGCAGTGAGCCAGGGACCCCCGGGGAGCTGTTTTTT
CDR3aa: CASSEPGTPGELFF

v_gene: TRBV7-8
d_gene: TRBD1
j_gene: TRBJ1-1
abundance: few
CDR3nt: TGTGCCAGCAGCTTACCGACAGGGGCCACTGAAGCTTTCTTT
CDR3aa: CASSLPTGATEAFF

v_gene: TRBV6-4
d_gene: TRBD2
j_gene: TRBJ2-1
abundance: NA
CDR3nt: TGTGCCAGCAGTGAGCGGGGGGGCCACAATGAGCAGTTCTTC
CDR3aa: CASSERGGHNEQFF

v_gene: TRBV15
d_gene: TRBD2
j_gene: TRBJ2-1
abundance: NA
CDR3nt: TGTGCCACCAGCAGAGATGCTAGCGGGGGGGACAATGAGCAGTTCTTC
CDR3aa: CATSRDASGGDNEQFF

v_gene: TRBV19
d_gene: TRBD1
j_gene: TRBJ1-2
abundance: NA
CDR3nt: TGTGCCAGTAGTATCGGGACAGTGATGCATGGCTACACCTTC
CDR3aa: CASSIGTVMHGYTF

v_gene: TRBV5-1
d_gene: NA
j_gene: TRBJ2-5
abundance: NA
CDR3nt: TGCGCCAGCAGCTCGGGGGAGACCCAGTACTTC
CDR3aa: CASSSGETQYF

v_gene: TRBV29-1
d_gene: TRBD1
j_gene: TRBJ1-6
abundance: NA
CDR3nt: TGCAGCGTGGGGACAGGGCCTGGTTCACCCCTCCACTTT
CDR3aa: CSVGTGPGSPLHF

v_gene: TRBV6-1
d_gene: NA
j_gene: TRBJ1-4
abundance: NA
CDR3nt: TGTGCCAGCAGTGAATTCGTCAGTCTTAATGAAAAACTGTTTTTT
CDR3aa: CASSEFVSLNEKLFF

v_gene: TRBV5-1
d_gene: NA
j_gene: TRBJ2-7
abundance: NA
CDR3nt: TGCGCCAGCAGCTTGGAGGCAGGCCCGTACGAGCAGTACTTC
CDR3aa: CASSLEAGPYEQYF

v_gene: TRBV19
d_gene: NA
j_gene: TRBJ1-4
abundance: once
CDR3nt: TGTGCCAGTAGTACATTGGGGGAAAAACTGTTTTTT
CDR3aa: CASSTLGEKLFF

v_gene: TRBV29-1
d_gene: TRBD2
j_gene: TRBJ2-1
abundance: NA
CDR3nt: TGCAGCGTTAAGGTGGGGTGGCGGGGGGGTAGCAATGAGCAGTTCTTC
CDR3aa: CSVKVGWRGGSNEQFF

v_gene: TRBV6-5
d_gene: NA
j_gene: TRBJ2-7
abundance: NA
CDR3nt: TGTGCCAGCAGGAACAGAGTTGGCTACGAGCAGTACTTC
CDR3aa: CASRNRVGYEQYF

v_gene: TRBV2
d_gene: TRBD2
j_gene: TRBJ2-2
abundance: NA
CDR3nt: TGTGCCAGCAGCAGCGGGGGACGGACCGGGGAGCTGTTTTTT
CDR3aa: CASSSGGRTGELFF

v_gene: TRBV5-1
d_gene: NA
j_gene: TRBJ2-7
abundance: NA
CDR3nt: TGCGCCAGCAGCTTGGATGGAGGACCAAACTACGAGCAGTACTTC
CDR3aa: CASSLDGGPNYEQYF

v_gene: TRBV5-6
d_gene: TRBD1
j_gene: TRBJ1-2
abundance: NA
CDR3nt: TGTGCCAGCACCTTGGGTGGGACAGCTAGACTTAACTATGGCTACACCTTC
CDR3aa: CASTLGGTARLNYGYTF

v_gene: TRBV9
d_gene: NA
j_gene: TRBJ1-6
abundance: NA
CDR3nt: TGTGCCAGCAGCTTTTCGGACCATTATAATTCACCCCTCCACTTT
CDR3aa: CASSFSDHYNSPLHF

v_gene: TRBV5-4
d_gene: TRBD2
j_gene: TRBJ2-3
abundance: NA
CDR3nt: TGTGCCAGCAGCTGGACTAGCGGGGTAAAAGATACGCAGTATTTT
CDR3aa: CASSWTSGVKDTQYF